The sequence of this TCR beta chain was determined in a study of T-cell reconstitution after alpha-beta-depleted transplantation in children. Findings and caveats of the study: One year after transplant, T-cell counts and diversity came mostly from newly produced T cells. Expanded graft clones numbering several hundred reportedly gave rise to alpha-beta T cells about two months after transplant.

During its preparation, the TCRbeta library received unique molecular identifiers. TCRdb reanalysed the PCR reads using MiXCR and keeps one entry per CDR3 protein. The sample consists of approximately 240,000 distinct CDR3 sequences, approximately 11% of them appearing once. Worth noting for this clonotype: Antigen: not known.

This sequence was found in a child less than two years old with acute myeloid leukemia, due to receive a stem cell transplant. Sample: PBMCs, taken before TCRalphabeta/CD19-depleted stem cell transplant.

The CDR3 sequence: CASSERTSGRLDTQYF. The CDR3 DNA follows: TGTGCCAGCAGTGAACGGACTAGCGGGAGGCTAGATACGCAGTATTTT. This chain uses TRBV25-1 with TRBJ2-3, with 14 positions matching TRBD2. Germline CDR1 MGHDK, CDR2 SYGVNS. V lost 2 bases to trimming and J lost 5 bases; unmatched junction nucleotides: 3. The CDR3 loop spans 16 amino acids.